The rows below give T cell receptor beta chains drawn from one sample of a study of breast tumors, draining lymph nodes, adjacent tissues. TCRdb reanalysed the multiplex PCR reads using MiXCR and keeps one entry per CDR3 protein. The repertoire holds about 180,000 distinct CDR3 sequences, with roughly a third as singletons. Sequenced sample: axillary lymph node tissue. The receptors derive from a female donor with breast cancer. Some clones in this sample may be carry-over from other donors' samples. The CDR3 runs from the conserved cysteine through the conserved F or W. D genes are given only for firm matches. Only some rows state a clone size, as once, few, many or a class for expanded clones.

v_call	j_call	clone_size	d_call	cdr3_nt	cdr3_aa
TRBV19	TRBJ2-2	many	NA	TGTGCCAGTCGTCTGGATAGTTACGGGGAGCTGTTTTTT	CASRLDSYGELFF
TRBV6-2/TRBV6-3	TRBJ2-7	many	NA	TGTGCCAGCAGACATCTCGGGTCTTGGTACGAGCAGTACTTC	CASRHLGSWYEQYF
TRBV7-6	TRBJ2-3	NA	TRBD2	TGTGCCAGCAGCCTCAGTACTAGCGGGGGGAATCGCACAGATACGCAGTATTTT	CASSLSTSGGNRTDTQYF
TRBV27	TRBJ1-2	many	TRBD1	TGTGCCAGCAGAGATAGTCGGACAGGGACTAACTATGGCTACACCTTC	CASRDSRTGTNYGYTF
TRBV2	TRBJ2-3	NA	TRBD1	TGTGCCAGCCTAGGACAGGGGTCCCCTCCAGATACGCAGTATTTT	CASLGQGSPPDTQYF
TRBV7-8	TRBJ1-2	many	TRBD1	TGTGCCAGCGGCCGGGACAGGGGTTTTGGCTACACCTTC	CASGRDRGFGYTF
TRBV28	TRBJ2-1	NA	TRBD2	TGTGCCAGCAGGCCCTTGGGACTAGCATTGGGTAATGAGCAGTTCTTC	CASRPLGLALGNEQFF
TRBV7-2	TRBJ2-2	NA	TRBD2	TGTGCCAGCAGCCCGAACGGACTAGCGGGGGGTTCCGGGGAGCTGTTTTTT	CASSPNGLAGGSGELFF
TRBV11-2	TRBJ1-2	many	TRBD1	TGTGCCAGCAGCCCACAGGGGGTGGACTATGGCTACACCTTC	CASSPQGVDYGYTF
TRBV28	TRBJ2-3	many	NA	TGTGCCAGCAGCGTAGTGTGGGATACGCAGTATTTT	CASSVVWDTQYF
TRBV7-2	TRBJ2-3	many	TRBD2	TGTGCCAGCAGCCTAGGACTAGCGGGGGGCTATGGCACAGATACGCAGTATTTT	CASSLGLAGGYGTDTQYF
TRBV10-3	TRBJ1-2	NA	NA	TGTGCCATCAGTGGGTCCAGACGGACCGGGACATTCCATGGCTACACCTTC	CAISGSRRTGTFHGYTF
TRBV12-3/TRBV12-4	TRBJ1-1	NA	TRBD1	TGTGCCAGCAGTTTAGGGGACAGGGTAAATGAAGCTTTCTTT	CASSLGDRVNEAFF
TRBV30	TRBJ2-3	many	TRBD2	TGTGCCTGGAGTCGGGGGGTTGGCACAGATACGCAGTATTTT	CAWSRGVGTDTQYF
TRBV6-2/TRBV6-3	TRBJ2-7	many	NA	TGTGCCAGCAGCCCCGGGCCCGCCGGTCGTCGGCAGTACTTC	CASSPGPAGRRQYF
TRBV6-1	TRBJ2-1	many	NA	TGTGCCAGCAGTGAAGGGAGGTTTGGTGAGCAGTTCTTC	CASSEGRFGEQFF
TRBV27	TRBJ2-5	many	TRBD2	TGTGCCAGCAGTCCGCGGGAGAGCGGGGAGACCCAGTACTTC	CASSPRESGETQYF
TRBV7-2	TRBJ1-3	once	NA	TGTGCCAGCAGCTTAGGTGGAGGCGCATCCTCTGGAAACACCACATACTTT	CASSLGGGASSGNTTYF
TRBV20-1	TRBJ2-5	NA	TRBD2	TGCAGTGCTTTTGGACTAGCGGGGGGGCCTCGAGAGACCCAGTACTTC	CSAFGLAGGPRETQYF
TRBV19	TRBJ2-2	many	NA	TGTGCCAGTAGTATAGATCGGGTAGGGGCCGGGGAGCTGTTTTTT	CASSIDRVGAGELFF
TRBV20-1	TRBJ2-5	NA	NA	TGCAGCGCAAAGGCGGGGCTGGGGCAAGAGACCCAGTACTTC	CSAKAGLGQETQYF
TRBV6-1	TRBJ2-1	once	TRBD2	TGTGCCAGCAGTGAAGCTGCTAGCGGGGTCTTGGGGCAGTTCTTC	CASSEAASGVLGQFF
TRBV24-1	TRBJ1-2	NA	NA	TGTGCCACCACTCCGCCGGGGCAGTGGGGGAATGGCTACACCTTC	CATTPPGQWGNGYTF
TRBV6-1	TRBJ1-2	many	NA	TGTGCCAGCAGTGAAGGGGTACAGCGAAACTATGGCTACACCTTC	CASSEGVQRNYGYTF
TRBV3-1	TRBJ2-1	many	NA	TGTGCCAGCAGCCAAGCCGTAAGCCCGAGGAGGTGGGGGCAGTTCTTC	CASSQAVSPRRWGQFF
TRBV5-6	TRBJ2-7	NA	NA	TGTGCCAGCAGCTTGGACCGGGGCAGGGGAGGCGAGCAGTACTTC	CASSLDRGRGGEQYF
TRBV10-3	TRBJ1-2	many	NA	TGTGCCATCAGTGACGGGACGCTGGGGGTTGCCTATGGCTACACCTTC	CAISDGTLGVAYGYTF
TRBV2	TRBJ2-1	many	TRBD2	TGTGCAAAGCGGGGGGGCCTAAATGAGCAGTTCTTC	CAKRGGLNEQFF
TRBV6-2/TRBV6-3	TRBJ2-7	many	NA	TGTGCCAGCAGTGACGGACTAACTTCAGCCTACGAGCAGTACTTC	CASSDGLTSAYEQYF
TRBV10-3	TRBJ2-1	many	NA	TGTGCCATCAGTGAGGCAGAATCTAATGAGCAGTTCTTC	CAISEAESNEQFF
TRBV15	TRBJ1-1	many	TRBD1	TGTGCCACCAGCAGAGACGGCTCGAAGGACAGGGTAACCTTT	CATSRDGSKDRVTF
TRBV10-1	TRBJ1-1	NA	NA	TGCGCCAGCAGCGACGGCACTGAAGCTTTCTTT	CASSDGTEAFF
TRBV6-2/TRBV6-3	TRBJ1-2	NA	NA	TGTGCCAGCAGTTACTCGTTTTTTGGCTACACCTTC	CASSYSFFGYTF
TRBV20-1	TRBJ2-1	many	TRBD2	TGCAGTGCTATCGGGAGGGCGAACAATGAGCAGTTCTTC	CSAIGRANNEQFF
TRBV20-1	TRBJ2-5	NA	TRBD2	TGCAGTGCTATTAGCGGGACCCAAGAGACCCAGTACTTC	CSAISGTQETQYF
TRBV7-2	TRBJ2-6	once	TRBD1	TGTGCCAGCAGCCACGGACAGGGGGTGCCCGGGGCCAACGTCCTGACTTTC	CASSHGQGVPGANVLTF
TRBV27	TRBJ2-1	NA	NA	TGTGCCAGCAGTTTATTCCTGGGTCTTACCTACAATGAGCAGCTCTTC	CASSLFLGLTYNEQLF
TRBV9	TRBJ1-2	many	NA	TGTGCCAGCAGCGTACAGGGGCTAGGGGGCTACACCTTC	CASSVQGLGGYTF
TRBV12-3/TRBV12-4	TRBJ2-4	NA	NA	TGTGCCAGCAGAAAGGGGAGGGGGATATGGGACATTCAGTACTTC	CASRKGRGIWDIQYF
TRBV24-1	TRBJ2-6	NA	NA	TGTGCCACCAGTGCGGAAGTGACTTTC	CATSAEVTF
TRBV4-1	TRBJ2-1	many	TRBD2	TGCGCCAGCAGCCAAGACGGGCTAGCGGACTACAATGAGCAGTTCTTC	CASSQDGLADYNEQFF
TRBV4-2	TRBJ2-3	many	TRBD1	TGTGCCAGCAGCCTATTTCAGGGGGTCACCCCTCAAAGCACAGATACGCAGTATTTT	CASSLFQGVTPQSTDTQYF
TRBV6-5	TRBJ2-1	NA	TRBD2	TGTGCCAGCAGGGTATTTACTAGCGGGAACAATGAGCAGTTCTTC	CASRVFTSGNNEQFF
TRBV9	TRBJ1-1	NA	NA	TGTGCCAGCAGCGTAGCCCGGGAGGGGGGGCTGTCGACTGAAGCTTTCTTT	CASSVAREGGLSTEAFF
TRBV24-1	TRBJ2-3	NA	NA	TGTGCCACCAGTGGAGGCGGGCGGAGGGGTAGCACAGATATGCAGTATTTT	CATSGGGRRGSTDMQYF
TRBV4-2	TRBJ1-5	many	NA	TGTGCCAGCAGCCAAGATGTTGGGTCGCGGAGGGATCCTAGCAATCAGCCCCAGCATTTT	CASSQDVGSRRDPSNQPQHF